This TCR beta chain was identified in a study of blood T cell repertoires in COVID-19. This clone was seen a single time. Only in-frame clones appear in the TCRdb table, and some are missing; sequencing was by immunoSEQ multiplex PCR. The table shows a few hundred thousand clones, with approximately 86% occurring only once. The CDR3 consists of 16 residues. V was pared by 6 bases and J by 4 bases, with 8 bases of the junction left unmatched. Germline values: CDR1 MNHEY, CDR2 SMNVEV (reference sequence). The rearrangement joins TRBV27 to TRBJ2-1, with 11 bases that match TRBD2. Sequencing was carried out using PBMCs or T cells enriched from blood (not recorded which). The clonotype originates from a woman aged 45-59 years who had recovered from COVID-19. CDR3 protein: CASRGASGRRYNEQFF. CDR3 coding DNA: TGTGCCAGCAGGGGGGCTAGCGGGAGGCGATACAATGAGCAGTTCTTC.